These T cell receptor beta chains were read from a single sample in a study of CD8 T cells in ankylosing spondylitis. TCRdb re-analysed the 5' RACE reads in MiXCR, keeping a single row per CDR3 protein. This sample carries about 330,000 distinct CDR3 sequences, less than 10% of them seen once, and the ten largest clones take 13% to 15%. Material: blood, either unsorted or a sorted T cell fraction (not recorded which). The receptors derive from a male donor with ankylosing spondylitis. The CDR3 runs from the conserved cysteine through the conserved F or W. The order of the fields is D gene, clone size, J gene, CDR3 length, V gene, CDR3 protein, CDR3 DNA. A D gene is named only where the DNA matches it firmly. Rows may omit the clone size; those that give it use once, few, many or a size class.

d_call: -
clone_size: -
j_call: TRBJ2-7
cdr3_length: 14
v_call: TRBV27
cdr3_aa: CANSPNRGSYEQYF
cdr3_nt: TGTGCCAACAGCCCCAATCGGGGTTCTTACGAGCAGTACTTC

d_call: -
clone_size: many
j_call: TRBJ2-3
cdr3_length: 14
v_call: TRBV20-1
cdr3_aa: CSARDLSLTDTQYF
cdr3_nt: TGCAGTGCTAGAGATTTGAGTTTGACAGATACGCAGTATTTT

d_call: TRBD2
clone_size: few
j_call: TRBJ2-1
cdr3_length: 18
v_call: TRBV19
cdr3_aa: CASRRWGTSGRGGNEQFF
cdr3_nt: TGTGCCAGTAGGAGATGGGGGACTAGCGGGAGGGGGGGCAATGAGCAGTTCTTC

d_call: TRBD2
clone_size: many
j_call: TRBJ2-5
cdr3_length: 15
v_call: TRBV7-3
cdr3_aa: CASSRTSGRGETQYF
cdr3_nt: TGTGCCAGCAGCCGGACTAGCGGGAGGGGAGAGACCCAGTACTTC

d_call: -
clone_size: -
j_call: TRBJ2-7
cdr3_length: 15
v_call: TRBV3-1
cdr3_aa: CASSQDYGSPLEQYF
cdr3_nt: TGTGCCAGCAGCCAAGACTACGGATCTCCACTCGAGCAGTACTTC

d_call: -
clone_size: few
j_call: TRBJ2-2
cdr3_length: 14
v_call: TRBV5-1
cdr3_aa: CASSAGVNTGELFF
cdr3_nt: TGCGCCAGCAGTGCCGGGGTAAACACCGGGGAGCTGTTTTTT

d_call: TRBD2
clone_size: many
j_call: TRBJ2-1
cdr3_length: 17
v_call: TRBV12-3/TRBV12-4
cdr3_aa: CASSRLASGNHYNEQFF
cdr3_nt: TGTGCCAGCAGTAGGTTGGCTAGCGGGAACCATTACAATGAGCAGTTCTTC

d_call: -
clone_size: many
j_call: TRBJ1-2
cdr3_length: 12
v_call: TRBV29-1
cdr3_aa: CSGHKANYGYTF
cdr3_nt: TGCAGCGGCCATAAGGCGAACTATGGCTACACCTTC

d_call: -
clone_size: few
j_call: TRBJ1-6
cdr3_length: 15
v_call: TRBV4-1
cdr3_aa: CASSQASALNSPLHF
cdr3_nt: TGCGCCAGCAGCCAAGCGTCGGCCCTGAATTCACCCCTCCACTTT

d_call: TRBD2
clone_size: -
j_call: TRBJ2-3
cdr3_length: 15
v_call: TRBV20-1
cdr3_aa: CSAPPLREGTDTQYF
cdr3_nt: TGCAGTGCTCCCCCTTTGCGGGAGGGCACAGATACGCAGTATTTT

d_call: -
clone_size: -
j_call: TRBJ1-1
cdr3_length: 14
v_call: TRBV5-1
cdr3_aa: CASDRGGVYTEAFF
cdr3_nt: TGCGCCAGCGATCGGGGGGGGGTATACACTGAAGCTTTCTTT

d_call: TRBD2
clone_size: many
j_call: TRBJ2-1
cdr3_length: 13
v_call: TRBV29-1
cdr3_aa: CSVETSGRPEQFF
cdr3_nt: TGCAGCGTTGAGACTAGCGGGAGACCTGAGCAGTTCTTC

d_call: -
clone_size: many
j_call: TRBJ2-7
cdr3_length: 13
v_call: TRBV7-9
cdr3_aa: CASMGPHSYEQYF
cdr3_nt: TGTGCCAGCATGGGGCCGCACTCCTACGAGCAGTACTTC

d_call: -
clone_size: -
j_call: TRBJ2-1
cdr3_length: 12
v_call: TRBV2
cdr3_aa: CASSENGYEQFF
cdr3_nt: TGTGCCAGCAGTGAGAACGGGTATGAGCAGTTCTTC

d_call: TRBD2
clone_size: many
j_call: TRBJ2-3
cdr3_length: 16
v_call: TRBV20-1
cdr3_aa: CSARDQASGREDTQYF
cdr3_nt: TGCAGTGCTAGAGATCAGGCTAGCGGGAGAGAAGATACGCAGTATTTT

d_call: -
clone_size: few
j_call: TRBJ2-6
cdr3_length: 15
v_call: TRBV10-2
cdr3_aa: CASSEGAPGANVLTF
cdr3_nt: TGCGCCAGCAGTGAGGGGGCCCCTGGGGCCAACGTCCTGACTTTC

d_call: -
clone_size: -
j_call: TRBJ1-4
cdr3_length: 14
v_call: TRBV18
cdr3_aa: CASSPATTNEKLFF
cdr3_nt: TGTGCCAGCTCACCGGCAACAACTAATGAAAAACTGTTTTTT

d_call: -
clone_size: few
j_call: TRBJ1-2
cdr3_length: 12
v_call: TRBV6-2/TRBV6-3
cdr3_aa: CASKIRAGGYTF
cdr3_nt: TGTGCCAGCAAGATCCGGGCAGGCGGCTACACCTTC

d_call: -
clone_size: few
j_call: TRBJ2-7
cdr3_length: 15
v_call: TRBV20-1
cdr3_aa: CSAPRGGVSTYEQYF
cdr3_nt: TGCAGTGCTCCCCGAGGGGGGGTTTCTACCTACGAGCAGTACTTC

d_call: -
clone_size: few
j_call: TRBJ2-2
cdr3_length: 14
v_call: TRBV9
cdr3_aa: CASSVESGSGELFF
cdr3_nt: TGTGCCAGCAGCGTAGAATCGGGGTCCGGGGAGCTGTTTTTT

d_call: TRBD2
clone_size: -
j_call: TRBJ2-5
cdr3_length: 17
v_call: TRBV7-2
cdr3_aa: CASSSSHRAGGGETQYF
cdr3_nt: TGTGCCAGCAGTTCCTCCCACCGAGCGGGAGGGGGGGAGACCCAGTACTTC

d_call: TRBD2
clone_size: -
j_call: TRBJ2-1
cdr3_length: 16
v_call: TRBV27
cdr3_aa: CASSGPGGRSYNEQFF
cdr3_nt: TGTGCCAGCAGTGGCCCGGGGGGAAGGTCCTACAATGAGCAGTTCTTC

d_call: -
clone_size: many
j_call: TRBJ2-3
cdr3_length: 15
v_call: TRBV29-1
cdr3_aa: CSVEALTRGTDTQYF
cdr3_nt: TGCAGCGTTGAGGCCCTGACTAGAGGCACAGATACGCAGTATTTT

d_call: TRBD2
clone_size: many
j_call: TRBJ2-5
cdr3_length: 14
v_call: TRBV7-2
cdr3_aa: CASSPSSGQETQYF
cdr3_nt: TGTGCCAGCAGCCCATCTAGCGGACAAGAGACCCAGTACTTC

d_call: TRBD2
clone_size: -
j_call: TRBJ2-5
cdr3_length: 15
v_call: TRBV19
cdr3_aa: CASSSQTSGRETQYF
cdr3_nt: TGTGCCAGTAGTAGCCAGACTAGCGGGAGGGAGACCCAGTACTTC

d_call: TRBD2
clone_size: -
j_call: TRBJ2-5
cdr3_length: 13
v_call: TRBV5-1
cdr3_aa: CASSSAGGETQYF
cdr3_nt: TGCGCCAGCAGCTCAGCGGGAGGGGAGACCCAGTACTTC

d_call: -
clone_size: few
j_call: TRBJ1-2
cdr3_length: 12
v_call: TRBV29-1
cdr3_aa: CSVDEELYGYTF
cdr3_nt: TGCAGCGTTGACGAGGAGCTATATGGCTACACCTTC

d_call: -
clone_size: -
j_call: TRBJ2-7
cdr3_length: 14
v_call: TRBV27
cdr3_aa: CASSLRGNTYEQYF
cdr3_nt: TGTGCCAGCAGTTTAAGAGGGAATACCTACGAGCAGTACTTC

d_call: -
clone_size: many
j_call: TRBJ1-1
cdr3_length: 15
v_call: TRBV7-3
cdr3_aa: CASSSGPWGNTEAFF
cdr3_nt: TGTGCCAGCAGCTCCGGGCCTTGGGGGAACACTGAAGCTTTCTTT

d_call: TRBD2
clone_size: -
j_call: TRBJ2-1
cdr3_length: 17
v_call: TRBV5-1
cdr3_aa: CASSQGLAGNSYNEQFF
cdr3_nt: TGCGCCAGCAGCCAGGGACTAGCGGGAAACTCCTACAATGAGCAGTTCTTC

d_call: -
clone_size: few
j_call: TRBJ2-7
cdr3_length: 18
v_call: TRBV10-3
cdr3_aa: CAISRGALGPGDPYEQYF
cdr3_nt: TGTGCCATCAGTAGGGGGGCTCTCGGGCCCGGAGACCCGTACGAGCAGTACTTC

d_call: -
clone_size: -
j_call: TRBJ2-4
cdr3_length: 17
v_call: TRBV5-4
cdr3_aa: CASSPEGGRGSKNIQYF
cdr3_nt: TGTGCCAGCAGCCCGGAGGGGGGAAGAGGTTCCAAAAACATTCAGTACTTC

d_call: -
clone_size: few
j_call: TRBJ2-1
cdr3_length: 12
v_call: TRBV20-1
cdr3_aa: CSARPQLDEQFF
cdr3_nt: TGCAGTGCTAGACCCCAGTTGGATGAGCAGTTCTTC

d_call: TRBD1
clone_size: few
j_call: TRBJ1-5
cdr3_length: 16
v_call: TRBV18
cdr3_aa: CASSLTGQGGNQPQHF
cdr3_nt: TGTGCCAGCTCACTCACCGGACAGGGAGGCAATCAGCCCCAGCATTTT

d_call: -
clone_size: few
j_call: TRBJ1-1
cdr3_length: 14
v_call: TRBV5-6
cdr3_aa: CASSGGPVGSEAFF
cdr3_nt: TGTGCCAGCAGCGGGGGGCCCGTGGGTTCTGAAGCTTTCTTT

d_call: TRBD1
clone_size: few
j_call: TRBJ2-3
cdr3_length: 15
v_call: TRBV29-1
cdr3_aa: CSAGTGGFSTDTQYF
cdr3_nt: TGCAGCGCCGGGACAGGGGGTTTTAGCACAGATACGCAGTATTTT

d_call: TRBD2
clone_size: -
j_call: TRBJ2-3
cdr3_length: 15
v_call: TRBV20-1
cdr3_aa: CSAETSGRLADTQYF
cdr3_nt: TGCAGTGCTGAAACTAGCGGGAGGTTGGCAGATACGCAGTATTTT

d_call: -
clone_size: few
j_call: TRBJ2-1
cdr3_length: 16
v_call: TRBV2
cdr3_aa: CASSELGGMTYNEQFF
cdr3_nt: TGTGCCAGCAGTGAGTTAGGCGGGATGACTTACAATGAGCAGTTCTTC

d_call: TRBD2
clone_size: few
j_call: TRBJ2-2
cdr3_length: 16
v_call: TRBV5-1
cdr3_aa: CASSLEGGPNTGELFF
cdr3_nt: TGCGCCAGCAGCCTGGAGGGAGGGCCGAACACCGGGGAGCTGTTTTTT